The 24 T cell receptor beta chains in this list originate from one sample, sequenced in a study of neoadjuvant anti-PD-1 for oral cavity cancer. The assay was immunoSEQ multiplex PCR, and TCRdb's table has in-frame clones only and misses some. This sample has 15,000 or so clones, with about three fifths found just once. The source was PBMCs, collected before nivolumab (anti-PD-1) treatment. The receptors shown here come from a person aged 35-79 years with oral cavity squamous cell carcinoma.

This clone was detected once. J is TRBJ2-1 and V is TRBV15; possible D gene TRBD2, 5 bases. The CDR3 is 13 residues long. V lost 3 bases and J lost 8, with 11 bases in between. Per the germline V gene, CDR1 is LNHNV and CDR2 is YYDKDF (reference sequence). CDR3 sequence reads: CATSSRLGDEQFF. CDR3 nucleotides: TGTGCCACCAGCAGTAGACTGGGAGATGAGCAGTTCTTC.

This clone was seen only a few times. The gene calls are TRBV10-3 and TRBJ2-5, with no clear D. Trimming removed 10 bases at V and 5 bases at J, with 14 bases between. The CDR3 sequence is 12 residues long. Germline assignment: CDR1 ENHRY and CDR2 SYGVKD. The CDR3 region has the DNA TGTGCCACTTCAGAGGATGGCGAGACCCAGTACTTC. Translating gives CATSEDGETQYF.

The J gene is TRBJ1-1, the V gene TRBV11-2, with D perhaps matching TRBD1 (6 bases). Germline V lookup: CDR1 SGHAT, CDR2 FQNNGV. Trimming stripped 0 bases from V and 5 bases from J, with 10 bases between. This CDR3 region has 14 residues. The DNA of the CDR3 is TGTGCCAGCAGCTTAGAACAGGGAGGTACTGAAGCTTTCTTT. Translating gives CASSLEQGGTEAFF. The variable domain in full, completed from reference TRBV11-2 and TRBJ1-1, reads EAGVAQSPRYKIIEKRQSVAFWCNPISGHATLYWYQQILGQGPKLLIQFQNNGVVDDSQLPKDRFSAERLKGVDSTLKIQPAKLEDSAVYLCASSLEQGGTEAFFGQGTRLTVV.

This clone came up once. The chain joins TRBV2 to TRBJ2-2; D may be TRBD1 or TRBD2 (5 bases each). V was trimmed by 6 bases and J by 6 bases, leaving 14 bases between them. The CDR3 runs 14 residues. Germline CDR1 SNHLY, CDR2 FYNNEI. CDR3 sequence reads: CASSWVGEAGELFF. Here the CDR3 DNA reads TGTGCCAGCAGCTGGGTGGGGGAAGCCGGGGAGCTGTTTTTT.

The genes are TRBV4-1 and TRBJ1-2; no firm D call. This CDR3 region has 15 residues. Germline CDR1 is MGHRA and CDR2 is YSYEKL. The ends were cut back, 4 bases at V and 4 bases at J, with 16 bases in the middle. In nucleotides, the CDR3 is TGCGCCAGCAGCCGCGGACCCTCCTTCGGCTATGGCTACACCTTC. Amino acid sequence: CASSRGPSFGYGYTF.

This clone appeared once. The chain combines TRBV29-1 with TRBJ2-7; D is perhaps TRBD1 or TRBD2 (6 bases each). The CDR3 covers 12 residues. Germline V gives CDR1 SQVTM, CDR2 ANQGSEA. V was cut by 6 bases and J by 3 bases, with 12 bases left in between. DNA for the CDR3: TGCAGCGTGGCGGGACAAAACTACGAGCAGTACTTC. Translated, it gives CSVAGQNYEQYF.

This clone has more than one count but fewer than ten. CDR3 amino acids: CASSVGGTANTEAFF. DNA of the CDR3: TGTGCCAGCAGCGTAGGGGGCACAGCGAACACTGAAGCTTTCTTT. J is TRBJ1-1 and V is TRBV9; maybe TRBD1 (5 bases). Germline assignment: CDR1 SGDLS and CDR2 YYNGEE. This CDR3 has 15 amino acids. V shed 0 bases and J shed 1 base, with 10 bases lying between them.

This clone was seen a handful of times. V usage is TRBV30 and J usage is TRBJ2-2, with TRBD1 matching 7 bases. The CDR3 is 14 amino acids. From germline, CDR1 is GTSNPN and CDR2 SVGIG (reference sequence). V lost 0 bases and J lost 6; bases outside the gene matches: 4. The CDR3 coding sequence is TGTGCCTGGAGTGTACAGGGGTTTGCCGGGGAGCTGTTTTTT. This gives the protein CAWSVQGFAGELFF.

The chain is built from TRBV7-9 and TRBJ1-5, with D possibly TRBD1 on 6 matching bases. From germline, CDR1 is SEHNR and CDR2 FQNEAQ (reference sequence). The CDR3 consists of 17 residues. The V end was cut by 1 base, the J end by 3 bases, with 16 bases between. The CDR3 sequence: CASSLDRPGETNQPQHF. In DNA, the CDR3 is TGTGCCAGCAGCTTAGATCGCCCAGGGGAGACCAATCAGCCCCAGCATTTT.

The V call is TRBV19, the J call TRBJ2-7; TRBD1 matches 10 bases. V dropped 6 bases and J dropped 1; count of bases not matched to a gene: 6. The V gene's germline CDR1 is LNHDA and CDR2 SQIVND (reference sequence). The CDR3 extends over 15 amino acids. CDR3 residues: CASRHGTGDSYEQYF. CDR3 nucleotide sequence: TGTGCCAGTAGGCACGGGACAGGGGATTCCTACGAGCAGTACTTC.

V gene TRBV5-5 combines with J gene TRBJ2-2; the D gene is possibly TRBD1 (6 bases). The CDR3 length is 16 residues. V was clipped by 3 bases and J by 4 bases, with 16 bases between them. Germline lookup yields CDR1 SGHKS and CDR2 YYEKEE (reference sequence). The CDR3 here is CASSWSDRLSTGELFF. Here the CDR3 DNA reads TGTGCCAGCAGCTGGTCCGACAGGCTATCCACCGGGGAGCTGTTTTTT.

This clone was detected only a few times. The DNA of the CDR3 is TGTGCCAGCAGCGCACGGGGTGAAAAACTGTTTTTT. Protein product: CASSARGEKLFF. The J gene is TRBJ1-4, the V gene TRBV28; D uncertain. This CDR3 has 12 amino acids. CDR1 MDHEN and CDR2 SYDVKM come from the germline V gene. Trimming stripped 6 bases from V and 7 bases from J, with 9 bases between. The full variable domain, in which reference TRBV28 and TRBJ1-4 provide the parts outside the CDR3, is DVKVTQSSRYLVKRTGEKVFLECVQDMDHENMFWYRQDPGLGLRLIYFSYDVKMKEKGDIPEGYSVSREKKERFSLILESASTNQTSMYLCASSARGEKLFFGSGTQLSVL.

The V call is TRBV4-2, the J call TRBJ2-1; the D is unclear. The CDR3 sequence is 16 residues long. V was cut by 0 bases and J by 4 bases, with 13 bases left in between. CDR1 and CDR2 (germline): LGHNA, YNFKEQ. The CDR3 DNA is TGTGCCAGCAGCCAAGATCCCTGGCAGGAGTACAATGAGCAGTTCTTC. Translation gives CASSQDPWQEYNEQFF.

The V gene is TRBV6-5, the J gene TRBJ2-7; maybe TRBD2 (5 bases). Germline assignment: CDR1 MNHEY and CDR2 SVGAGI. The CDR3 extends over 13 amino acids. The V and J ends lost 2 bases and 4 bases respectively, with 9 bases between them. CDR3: CASSYVRGYEQYF. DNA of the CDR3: TGTGCCAGCAGTTACGTCCGAGGGTACGAGCAGTACTTC.

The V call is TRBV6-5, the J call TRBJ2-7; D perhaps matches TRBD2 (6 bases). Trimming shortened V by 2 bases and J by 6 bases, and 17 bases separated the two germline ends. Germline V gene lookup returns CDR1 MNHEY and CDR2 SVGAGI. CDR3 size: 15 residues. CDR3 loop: CASSYDLAGKAEQYF. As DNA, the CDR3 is TGTGCCAGCAGTTACGACTTGGCGGGGAAGGCCGAGCAGTACTTC.

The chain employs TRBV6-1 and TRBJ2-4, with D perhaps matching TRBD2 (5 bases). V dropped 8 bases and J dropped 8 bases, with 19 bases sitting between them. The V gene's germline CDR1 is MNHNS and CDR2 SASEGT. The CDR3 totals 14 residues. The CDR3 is CASGFGPPGDIQYF. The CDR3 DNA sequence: TGTGCCAGCGGTTTTGGACCCCCCGGGGACATTCAGTACTTC.

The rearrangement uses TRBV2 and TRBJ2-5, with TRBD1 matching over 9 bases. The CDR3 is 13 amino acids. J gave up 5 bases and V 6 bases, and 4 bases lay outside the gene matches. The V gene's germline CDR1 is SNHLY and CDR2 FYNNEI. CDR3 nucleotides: TGTGCCAGCAGAAGAGGGACAGGGGAGACCCAGTACTTC. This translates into CASRRGTGETQYF.

The CDR3 loop is CASSPETGLGTDTQYF. In DNA form, the CDR3 reads TGTGCCAGCAGCCCGGAGACGGGACTAGGCACAGATACGCAGTATTTT. V usage is TRBV4-2 and J usage is TRBJ2-3, with 8 nucleotides matching TRBD2. The germline V gene encodes CDR1 LGHNA and CDR2 YNFKEQ. V shed 4 bases, J shed 1 base, and the junction held 7 bases outside the gene matches. The CDR3 is 16 amino acids.

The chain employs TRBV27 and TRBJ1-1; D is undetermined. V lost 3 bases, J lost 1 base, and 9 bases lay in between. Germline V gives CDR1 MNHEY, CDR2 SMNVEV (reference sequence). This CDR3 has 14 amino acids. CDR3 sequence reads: CASSFFAGNTEAFF. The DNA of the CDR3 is TGTGCCAGCAGTTTTTTCGCAGGGAACACTGAAGCTTTCTTT.

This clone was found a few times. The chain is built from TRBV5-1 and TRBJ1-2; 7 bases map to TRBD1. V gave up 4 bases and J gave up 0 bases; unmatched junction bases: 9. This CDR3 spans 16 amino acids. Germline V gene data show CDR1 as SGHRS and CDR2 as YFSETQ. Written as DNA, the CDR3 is TGCGCCAGCAGCGGTGGCGGGACAGCTTCTAACTATGGCTACACCTTC. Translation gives CASSGGGTASNYGYTF.

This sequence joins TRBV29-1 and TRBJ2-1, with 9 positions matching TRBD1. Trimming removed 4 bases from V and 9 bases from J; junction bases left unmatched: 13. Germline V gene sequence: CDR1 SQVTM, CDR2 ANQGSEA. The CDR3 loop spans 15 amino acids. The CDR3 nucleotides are TGCAGCGTTGTTCGTGGGACAGGGCTTTCGAGTGAGCAGTTCTTC. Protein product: CSVVRGTGLSSEQFF.

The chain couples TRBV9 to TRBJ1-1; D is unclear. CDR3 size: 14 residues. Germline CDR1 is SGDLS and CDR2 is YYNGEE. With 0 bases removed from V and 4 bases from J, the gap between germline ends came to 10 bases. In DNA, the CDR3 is TGTGCCAGCAGCGTAGCCGGAGAGGGCACTGAAGCTTTCTTT. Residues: CASSVAGEGTEAFF.

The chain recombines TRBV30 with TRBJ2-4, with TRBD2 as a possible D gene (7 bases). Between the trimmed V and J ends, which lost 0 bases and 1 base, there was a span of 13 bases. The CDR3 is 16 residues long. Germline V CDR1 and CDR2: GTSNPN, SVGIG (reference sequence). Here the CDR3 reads CAWSVGGARAKNIQYF. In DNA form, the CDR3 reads TGTGCCTGGAGTGTTGGGGGGGCTCGGGCCAAAAACATTCAGTACTTC.

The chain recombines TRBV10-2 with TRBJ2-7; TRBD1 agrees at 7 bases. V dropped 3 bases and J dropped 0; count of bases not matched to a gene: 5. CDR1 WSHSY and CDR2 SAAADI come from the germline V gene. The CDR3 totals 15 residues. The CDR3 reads CASSEGTALSYEQYF. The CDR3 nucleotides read TGCGCCAGCAGTGAAGGGACAGCCCTCTCCTACGAGCAGTACTTC.